Following are 30 T cell receptor beta chains from one sample sequenced in a study of shared clonotypes between healthy human individuals. In the naive CD8 group, cells lacked CD45RO and were positively selected for CCR7, so terminally differentiated effector memory CD45RA+ cells were left out. The repertoire was sequenced with immunoSEQ multiplex PCR; TCRdb's copy has only in-frame clones and lacks some. Among roughly 2.1 million clones listed, roughly 91% were seen once. Material: naive CD8+ T cells from PBMCs. These receptors originate from a man between 18 and 29 years old in good health. Some clones in this sample may be carry-over from other donors' samples.

The genes are TRBV2 and TRBJ2-7; D may be TRBD2 (5 bases). V was shortened by 4 bases and J by 7 bases, with 26 bases between the two germline ends. This CDR3 region has 17 residues. Germline assignment: CDR1 SNHLY and CDR2 FYNNEI. DNA of the CDR3: TGTGCCAGCAGTGTCGGGGTAGTGGGCAGCGTTGTCCCTGAGCAGTACTTC. It codes for CASSVGVVGSVVPEQYF.

The V gene is TRBV5-8, the J gene TRBJ2-3, with unresolved D. Germline CDR1 and CDR2: SGHTS and YDEGEE. V lost 4 bases, J lost 4 bases, and 22 bases lay in between. This CDR3 is 17 amino acids long. Here the CDR3 reads CASSLTGRSPPPDTQYF. The DNA for the CDR3 is TGTGCCAGCAGCCTCACCGGCCGATCTCCCCCCCCAGATACGCAGTATTTT. Full variable domain (outside the CDR3, taken from reference TRBV5-8 and TRBJ2-3): EAGVTQSPTHLIKTRGQQATLRCSPISGHTSVYWYQQALGLGLQFLLWYDEGEERNRGNFPPRFSGRQFPNYSSELNVNALELEDSALYLCASSLTGRSPPPDTQYFGPGTRLTVL.

This chain joins TRBV19 and TRBJ1-1; D remains ambiguous. Germline V CDR1 and CDR2: LNHDA, SQIVND (reference sequence). Trimming left V 8 bases short and J 0 bases short, with 13 bases between. This CDR3 is 14 amino acids long. The CDR3, as DNA: TGTGCCAGTCATAATGGAAAGCTGAACACTGAAGCTTTCTTT. Protein product: CASHNGKLNTEAFF.

The chain couples TRBV19 to TRBJ1-1; perhaps TRBD1 as D (5 bases). The CDR3 has 15 amino acids. The germline V gene has CDR1 LNHDA and CDR2 SQIVND (reference sequence). V was shortened by 5 bases and J by 1 base, with 14 bases between the two germline ends. The CDR3 spells CASSPLGTANTEAFF. CDR3 sequence (DNA): TGTGCCAGTAGTCCATTGGGGACGGCGAACACTGAAGCTTTCTTT.

A note on this clone: Other nucleotide sequences in the sample specify the same CDR3. This chain uses TRBV5-4 with TRBJ1-1; unclear D gene. Trimming cost V 2 bases and J 2 bases, with 10 bases left between them. The CDR3 runs 14 residues. Germline V lookup: CDR1 SGHNT, CDR2 YYREEE (reference sequence). CDR3 coding DNA: TGTGCCAGCAGCTTTTGGGGAGGTAACACTGAAGCTTTCTTT. Amino acid sequence: CASSFWGGNTEAFF.

J is TRBJ2-7 and V is TRBV6-5; 10 bases align to TRBD2. Germline CDR1 reads MNHEY; CDR2 reads SVGAGI. Trimming cost V 4 bases and J 3 bases; bases outside gene matches: 9. The CDR3 loop spans 16 amino acids. CDR3 sequence reads: CASSSVLAGGGYEQYF. The CDR3 DNA follows: TGTGCCAGCAGTTCGGTCTTAGCGGGAGGCGGCTACGAGCAGTACTTC.

The rearrangement joins TRBV10-3 to TRBJ2-7; TRBD1 aligns across 7 bases. The CDR3 runs to 13 residues. Per germline, CDR1 ENHRY and CDR2 SYGVKD. Germline trimming cut 6 bases from V and 3 bases from J; bases unmatched to any gene: 5. The CDR3 nucleotides read TGTGCCATCAGGCCACAGGGGTACTACGAGCAGTACTTC. It is translated as CAIRPQGYYEQYF.

This chain links TRBV11-2 with TRBJ2-7; 7 bases line up with TRBD1. In germline, CDR1 is SGHAT, CDR2 FQNNGV. Unmatched junction bases numbered 12, after V lost 4 bases and J lost 0 bases. CDR3 size: 17 residues. CDR3 coding DNA: TGTGCCAGCAGCTCTGGGGCCCCGGGACAGCCCTCCTACGAGCAGTACTTC. Protein: CASSSGAPGQPSYEQYF.

Details on this clone: The sample holds other DNA sequences that translate to the same CDR3. V gene TRBV11-2 combines with J gene TRBJ2-3; D gene ambiguous. The CDR3 runs 12 residues. V lost 2 bases to trimming and J lost 6 bases, with 6 bases between them. Germline CDR1 reads SGHAT; CDR2 reads FQNNGV. The CDR3 is CASSLRADTQYF. The CDR3 bases are TGTGCCAGCAGCTTAAGAGCGGATACGCAGTATTTT.

As for this clone: This sample includes further DNA sequences coding for the same CDR3. This rearrangement joins TRBV7-9 to TRBJ2-5, with TRBD2 matching 7 bases. The V gene end was trimmed by 0 bases and the J gene end by 1 base; junction bases not matched to a gene: 2. The CDR3 covers 15 residues. Germline loops: CDR1 SEHNR, CDR2 FQNEAQ (reference sequence). The CDR3 sequence: CASSLAGGSQETQYF. CDR3 nucleotides: TGTGCCAGCAGCTTAGCGGGAGGGAGCCAAGAGACCCAGTACTTC.

The rearrangement uses TRBV30 and TRBJ1-1; perhaps TRBD1 as D (5 bases). From germline, CDR1 is GTSNPN and CDR2 SVGIG (reference sequence). The CDR3 has 10 amino acids. V was clipped by 6 bases and J by 11 bases, with 13 bases between them. The CDR3 sequence: CACQLGGAFF. For the CDR3, the DNA is TGTGCCTGCCAGTTGGGGGGTGCTTTCTTT.

The count of this clone is one. V usage is TRBV7-9 and J usage is TRBJ1-1; 10 bases align to TRBD1. The CDR3 has 16 amino acids. The J segment lost 4 bases and the V segment lost 5 bases, leaving 10 bases of the junction unmatched. Germline V CDR1 and CDR2: SEHNR, FQNEAQ (reference sequence). This CDR3 reads CASSLQTGGPGTEAFF. CDR3 nucleotides: TGTGCCAGCAGCCTCCAGACAGGGGGCCCGGGCACTGAAGCTTTCTTT. The full variable domain, its missing parts supplied by reference TRBV7-9 and TRBJ1-1, is DTGVSQNPRHKITKRGQNVTFRCDPISEHNRLYWYRQTLGQGPEFLTYFQNEAQLEKSRLLSDRFSAERPKGSFSTLEIQRTEQGDSAMYLCASSLQTGGPGTEAFFGQGTRLTVV.

The chain uses TRBV2 and TRBJ1-2; 9 positions agree with TRBD1. The CDR3 is 15 amino acids. V dropped 6 bases and J dropped 4; count of bases not matched to a gene: 9. Germline CDR1 and CDR2: SNHLY and FYNNEI. CDR3 sequence: CASRPTGGPAYGYTF. The DNA for the CDR3 is TGTGCCAGCAGGCCGACAGGGGGTCCGGCCTATGGCTACACCTTC.

The chain uses TRBV27 and TRBJ1-1; tentatively, D is TRBD1 (5 bases). V lost 7 bases and J lost 6, with 15 bases in between. The CDR3 covers 13 residues. From germline, CDR1 is MNHEY and CDR2 SMNVEV (reference sequence). The CDR3 sequence is CASMGPLRAEAFF. CDR3 in DNA: TGTGCCAGCATGGGACCCCTACGTGCTGAAGCTTTCTTT.

The V call is TRBV28, the J call TRBJ2-7; 8 nucleotides match TRBD2. J lost 6 bases, V lost 6 bases, and 16 bases had no gene match. CDR3 length equals 16 residues. Germline loops: CDR1 MDHEN, CDR2 SYDVKM. The CDR3 reads CASRALLSGSVGEQYF. In DNA, the CDR3 is TGTGCCAGCAGGGCCCTTTTAAGCGGGAGCGTAGGCGAGCAGTACTTC.

The chain links TRBV27 to TRBJ2-1; TRBD2 aligns across 8 bases. Germline-derived CDR1 and CDR2 are MNHEY and SMNVEV (reference sequence). The J segment lost 2 bases and the V segment lost 4 bases, leaving 10 bases of the junction unmatched. The CDR3 loop spans 17 amino acids. CDR3 protein: CASSSRGAGVPYNEQFF. The CDR3 nucleotides are TGTGCCAGCAGTTCCCGAGGAGCGGGGGTCCCCTACAATGAGCAGTTCTTC.

The CDR3 nucleotides read TGTGCCAGCAGGGTGACGGGGGCGGATCAGCCCCAGCATTTT. Translation: CASRVTGADQPQHF. The gene calls are TRBV27 and TRBJ1-5; weak D call: TRBD1 (6 bases). The CDR3 has 14 amino acids. Germline V gene sequence: CDR1 MNHEY, CDR2 SMNVEV (reference sequence). The V end lost 6 bases, the J end lost 5 bases, and 14 bases lay between the germline ends.

The chain employs TRBV30 and TRBJ2-7; no reliable D call. This CDR3 contains 13 residues. CDR1 and CDR2 (germline): GTSNPN, SVGIG (reference sequence). The V end lost 0 bases, the J end lost 6 bases, and 12 bases lay between the germline ends. The CDR3 is CAWSVGPVVEQYF. The CDR3 bases are TGTGCCTGGAGTGTGGGCCCGGTTGTCGAGCAGTACTTC.

The gene calls are TRBV30 and TRBJ1-4, with 9 bases that match TRBD1. Germline CDR1 GTSNPN, CDR2 SVGIG (reference sequence). After removal of 7 bases from V and 7 bases from J, the junction contained 4 bases not matched to a gene. This CDR3 is built from 12 residues. The CDR3 loop is CALGQGVEKLFF. CDR3 nucleotides: TGTGCCTTGGGACAGGGAGTTGAAAAACTGTTTTTT.

The table lists this clone with a count of one. V and J are TRBV9 and TRBJ1-2, with D hard to call. Germline CDR1 is SGDLS and CDR2 is YYNGEE. This CDR3 has 12 residues. The germline V and J ends were trimmed by 6 bases and 1 base, with 7 bases remaining between them. In nucleotides, the CDR3 is TGTGCCAGCAAGTCCCATAACTATGGCTACACCTTC. It encodes CASKSHNYGYTF.

About this clone itself: This same CDR3 is encoded by further DNA sequences in the sample. V usage is TRBV29-1 and J usage is TRBJ2-3; D may correspond to TRBD1 or TRBD2 (5 bases each). CDR1 is SQVTM, CDR2 ANQGSEA, per germline. This CDR3 is built from 12 residues. V was pared by 5 bases and J by 0 bases, with 6 bases between. CDR3 loop: CSVRDSTDTQYF. The CDR3 region has the DNA TGCAGCGTTCGGGACAGCACAGATACGCAGTATTTT.

The rearrangement uses TRBV7-9 and TRBJ2-7; D is uncertain. Per germline, CDR1 SEHNR and CDR2 FQNEAQ (reference sequence). V was trimmed by 2 bases and J by 2 bases, leaving 7 bases between them. This CDR3 comprises 13 residues. CDR3 amino acids: CASSLQEAYEQYF. Written as DNA, the CDR3 is TGTGCCAGCAGCTTACAGGAAGCCTACGAGCAGTACTTC.

Turning to this clone: The same CDR3 also results from other DNA sequences found in this sample. The chain couples TRBV29-1 to TRBJ2-7; D uncertain. The CDR3 contains 11 residues. From germline, CDR1 is SQVTM and CDR2 ANQGSEA. V was pared by 5 bases and J by 0 bases, with 5 bases between. As DNA, the CDR3 is TGCAGCGTTAGAGTCTCCTACGAGCAGTACTTC. Protein sequence: CSVRVSYEQYF.

This chain connects TRBV4-1 to TRBJ2-7; perhaps D is TRBD1 or TRBD2 (5 bases each). Germline V gene lookup returns CDR1 MGHRA and CDR2 YSYEKL. The CDR3 is 16 residues long. V dropped 0 bases and J dropped 2 bases, with 14 bases sitting between them. DNA of the CDR3: TGCGCCAGCAGCCAAGATCGGATGGGACCAACCTACGAGCAGTACTTC. It codes for CASSQDRMGPTYEQYF.

The chain is built from TRBV4-1 and TRBJ2-2; D gene uncertain. The CDR3 consists of 16 residues. Looked up from germline, CDR1 is MGHRA and CDR2 is YSYEKL. The ends were cut back, 2 bases at V and 3 bases at J, with 13 bases in the middle. The CDR3 sequence: CASSQITEPDTGELFF. The CDR3 bases are TGCGCCAGCAGCCAAATTACAGAGCCGGACACCGGGGAGCTGTTTTTT.

The chain carries TRBV7-9 and TRBJ1-2; tentative D call: TRBD1 (6 bases). CDR3 length: 14 amino acids. V was clipped by 3 bases and J by 6 bases, with 14 bases between them. The germline gives CDR1 SEHNR, CDR2 FQNEAQ (reference sequence). The CDR3 DNA is TGTGCCAGCAGCTTCGGACAGAGCCCTCATGGCTACACCTTC. This translates into CASSFGQSPHGYTF.

This chain joins TRBV4-1 and TRBJ2-7; 8 bases map to TRBD2. Looked up from germline, CDR1 is MGHRA and CDR2 is YSYEKL. Trimming at V came to 4 bases and at J to 6 bases, leaving 20 bases not matched to a gene. This CDR3 has 18 amino acids. The CDR3 nucleotides are TGCGCCAGCAGCCTACTCTCACGGGAGGGCCCGGGGATTGGCGAGCAGTACTTC. Translated, it gives CASSLLSREGPGIGEQYF.

This chain joins TRBV4-2 and TRBJ1-2; the D is unclear. V was trimmed by 4 bases and J by 7 bases, leaving 19 bases between them. CDR1 is LGHNA, CDR2 YNFKEQ, per germline. The CDR3 length is 15 residues. CDR3 loop: CASSPQGSAIGGYTF. In nucleotides, the CDR3 is TGTGCCAGCAGCCCTCAAGGTTCCGCGATCGGTGGCTACACCTTC.

The chain joins TRBV5-4 to TRBJ1-4, with 8 bases that match TRBD1. The V and J ends lost 4 bases and 5 bases, in that order; junction bases with no gene match: 4. The CDR3 extends over 14 amino acids. Germline values: CDR1 SGHNT, CDR2 YYREEE (reference sequence). The CDR3 reads CASSRTGRNEKLFF. The CDR3 nucleotides read TGTGCCAGCAGCCGGACAGGGAGGAATGAAAAACTGTTTTTT.

The rearrangement links TRBV19 to TRBJ1-5; no definite D call. The germline V and J ends were trimmed by 5 bases and 5 bases, with 16 bases remaining between them. The CDR3 consists of 15 residues. Germline V gene lookup returns CDR1 LNHDA and CDR2 SQIVND (reference sequence). CDR3 in amino acids: CASSVGLPLDQPQHF. In DNA form, the CDR3 reads TGTGCCAGTAGTGTGGGCCTTCCCCTCGATCAGCCCCAGCATTTT.